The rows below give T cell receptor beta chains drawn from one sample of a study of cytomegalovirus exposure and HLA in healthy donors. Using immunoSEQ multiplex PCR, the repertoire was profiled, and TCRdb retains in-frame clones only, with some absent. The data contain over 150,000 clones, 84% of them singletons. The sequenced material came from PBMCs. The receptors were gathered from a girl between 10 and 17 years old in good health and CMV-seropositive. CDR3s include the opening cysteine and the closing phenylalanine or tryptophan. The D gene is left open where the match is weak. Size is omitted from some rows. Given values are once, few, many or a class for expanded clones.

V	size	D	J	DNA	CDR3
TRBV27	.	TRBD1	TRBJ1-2	TGTGCCAGTAAACAGGGGTACTATGGCTACACCTTC	CASKQGYYGYTF
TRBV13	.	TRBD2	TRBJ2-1	TGTGCCAGCAGCAAACAACCTAGCGGAGGGTATCACAATGAGCAGTTCTTC	CASSKQPSGGYHNEQFF
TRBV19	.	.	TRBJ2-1	TGTGCCAGTAGTGAGCAAGGGGGTCGTTACAATGAGCAGTTCTTC	CASSEQGGRYNEQFF
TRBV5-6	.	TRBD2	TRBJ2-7	TGTGCCAGCCTCCCACGCGGGGGCGAGCAGTACTTC	CASLPRGGEQYF
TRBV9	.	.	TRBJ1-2	TGTGCCAGCAGCGTAGACAGAGGGGGCTACACCTTC	CASSVDRGGYTF
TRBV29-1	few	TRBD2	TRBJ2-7	TGCAGCGTTGATTTAAGCGGGGGGGGCTACGAGCAGTACTTC	CSVDLSGGGYEQYF
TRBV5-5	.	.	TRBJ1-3	TGTGCCAGCAGCTTAACTTTTAGCTCTGGAAACACCATATATTTT	CASSLTFSSGNTIYF
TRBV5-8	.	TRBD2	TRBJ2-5	TGTGCCAGCACCTTACGGGGGGACCAAGAGACCCAGTACTTC	CASTLRGDQETQYF
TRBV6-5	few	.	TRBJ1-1	TGTGCCAGCAGGTACTGGGCTCGCAAGAACACTGAAGCTTTCTTT	CASRYWARKNTEAFF
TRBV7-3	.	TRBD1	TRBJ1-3	TGTGCCAGCAGCTTAACTGGAGGGACAGGCTCTGGAAACACCATATATTTT	CASSLTGGTGSGNTIYF
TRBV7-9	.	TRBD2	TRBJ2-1	TGTTCCAGCAGTTCACCTGAGCCGGCGGGGGGGCGTTACAATGAGCAGTTCTTC	CSSSSPEPAGGRYNEQFF
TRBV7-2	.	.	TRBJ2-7	TGTGCCAGCAGCTTAAACCTGGGACTGGTCTCCTACGAGCAGTACTTC	CASSLNLGLVSYEQYF
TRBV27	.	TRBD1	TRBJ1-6	TGTGCCAGCAGTTATCAGGGGGGAATTTCACCCCTCCACTTT	CASSYQGGISPLHF
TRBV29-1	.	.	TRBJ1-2	TGCAGCGTTAGCGGGAACTATGGCTACACCTTC	CSVSGNYGYTF
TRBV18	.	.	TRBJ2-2	TGTGCCAGCTCACCGGGAGGAACCGGGGAGCTGTTTTTT	CASSPGGTGELFF
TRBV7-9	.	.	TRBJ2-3	TGTGCCAGCAGCTTAACCACGCGAGCAGATACGCAGTATTTT	CASSLTTRADTQYF
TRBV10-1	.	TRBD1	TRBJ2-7	TGCGCCAGCAGTGAACTTTGGTTTCCCGGACAGGCCTTCTACGAGCAGTACTTC	CASSELWFPGQAFYEQYF
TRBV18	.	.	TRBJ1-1	TGTGCCAGCTCACCACCGAGTTCCCCGGACACTGAAGCTTTCTTT	CASSPPSSPDTEAFF
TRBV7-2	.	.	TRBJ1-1	TGTGCCAGCAGCTTAGTGGGGGCAATGGCCACTGAAGCTTTCTTT	CASSLVGAMATEAFF
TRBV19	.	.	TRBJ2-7	TGTGCCAGTAGTATAAATCCTGATAGCTCCTACGAGCAGTACTTC	CASSINPDSSYEQYF
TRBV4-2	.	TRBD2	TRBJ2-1	TGTGCCAGCAGCCAAAGGACTAGCAGGAATGAGCAGTTCTTC	CASSQRTSRNEQFF
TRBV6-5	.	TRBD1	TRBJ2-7	TGTGCCAGCAGAACCGGGACAGGGGAGACCTACGAGCAGTACTTC	CASRTGTGETYEQYF
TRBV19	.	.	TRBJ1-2	TGTGCCAGTAGTGTATTGGGGACTCCTAACTATGGCTACACCTTC	CASSVLGTPNYGYTF
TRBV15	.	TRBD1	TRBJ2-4	TGTGCCACCAGCGCGGGGACAGGGTTAGCCAAAAACATTCAGTACTTC	CATSAGTGLAKNIQYF
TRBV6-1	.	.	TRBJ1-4	TGTGCCAGCAGTCCTGAAGGGGTTAATGAAAAACTGTTTTTT	CASSPEGVNEKLFF
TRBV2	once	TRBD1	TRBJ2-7	TGTGCCAGCCCACTGGAAAGGGACAGAGCGTTAACCTCGAGCTCCTACGAGCAGTACTTC	CASPLERDRALTSSSYEQYF
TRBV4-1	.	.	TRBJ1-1	TGCGCCAGCAGCCAGGGGCGGAACACTGAAGCTTTCTTT	CASSQGRNTEAFF
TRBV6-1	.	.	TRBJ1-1	TGTGCCAGCAGTGACACCGGGAGCAAAAAATATGAAGCTTTCTTT	CASSDTGSKKYEAFF
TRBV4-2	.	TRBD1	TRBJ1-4	TGTGCCAGCAGCCTTTTTACAGGGGGCGAAGCTGAAAAACTGTTTTTT	CASSLFTGGEAEKLFF
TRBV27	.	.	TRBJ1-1	TGTGCCAGCAGCTCAAAGGGGTCCGCTGAAGCTTTCTTT	CASSSKGSAEAFF
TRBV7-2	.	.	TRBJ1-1	TGTGCCAGCAGCTTCGGAGGCGAGAGCACTGAAGCTTTCTTT	CASSFGGESTEAFF
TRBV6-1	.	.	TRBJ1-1	TGTGCCAGCAGTGAAGCGTATACCGCCTCGGGGACTGAAGCTTTCTTT	CASSEAYTASGTEAFF
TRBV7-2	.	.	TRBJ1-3	TGTGCCAGCAGCTTAGGGTGGGGACACCCACCGCCCGGAGACACCATATATTTT	CASSLGWGHPPPGDTIYF
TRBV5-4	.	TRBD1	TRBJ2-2	TGTGCCAGCAGCTCGGACAGGGGTATCAACACCGGGGAGCTGTTTTTT	CASSSDRGINTGELFF
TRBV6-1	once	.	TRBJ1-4	TGTGCCAGCTGGGGGTTGTTGACAGGCATTGGAAAACTGTTTTTT	CASWGLLTGIGKLFF
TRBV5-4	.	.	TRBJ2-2	TGTGCCAGCAGCTTTAAGACAACCACCGGGGAGCTGTTTTTT	CASSFKTTTGELFF